These 20 T cell receptor beta chains originate from one sample sequenced in a study of PD-L1 blockade in urothelial cancer. TCRdb's table, derived via immunoSEQ multiplex PCR, lists solely in-frame clones and lacks some. The profile covers about 57,000 clones, with roughly 84% appearing a single time and less than 3% taken by the ten largest. The sample here was PBMCs, taken around atezolizumab (anti-PD-L1) treatment. All receptors come from a middle-aged man with urothelial cancer.

V usage is TRBV11-3 and J usage is TRBJ2-7; 10 bases are shared with TRBD1. The CDR3 totals 14 residues. Germline V lookup: CDR1 SGHNT, CDR2 YENEEA. V shed 3 bases and J 2 bases; nucleotides not matched to a gene: 1. The CDR3, as DNA: TGTGCCAGCAGCTTGACAGGGGGCCCCTACGAGCAGTACTTC. Translated, it gives CASSLTGGPYEQYF.

The CDR3 region has the DNA TGTGCCAGCAGCTTGGTACCAGGGGGCGTCAATTCACCCCTCCACTTT. It codes for CASSLVPGGVNSPLHF. The rearrangement links TRBV5-5 to TRBJ1-6, with 8 positions matching TRBD1. The junction had 6 bases not matched to a gene; V was cut back by 0 bases and J by 7 bases. Per germline, CDR1 SGHKS and CDR2 YYEKEE (reference sequence). The CDR3 contains 16 residues.

The chain has TRBV30 and TRBJ2-7; D gene uncertain. CDR1 is GTSNPN, CDR2 SVGIG, per germline (reference sequence). The CDR3 covers 12 residues. Trimming took off 3 bases at V and 2 bases at J, with 8 bases between the two ends. The CDR3, as DNA: TGTGCCTGGAGCGTTCACACCTACGAGCAGTACTTC. This gives the protein CAWSVHTYEQYF.

The CDR3 bases are TGTGCCAGCAGACTCGGGGGGGCGGCCTACGAGCAGTACTTC. Translating gives CASRLGGAAYEQYF. The chain links TRBV28 to TRBJ2-7, with 8 bases matching TRBD2. Per the germline V gene, CDR1 is MDHEN and CDR2 is SYDVKM. The junction had 6 bases not matched to a gene; V was cut back by 6 bases and J by 2 bases. This CDR3 has 14 residues.

The chain employs TRBV18 and TRBJ2-7; perhaps TRBD2 as D (6 bases). Trimming took 5 bases from V and 7 from J, leaving 15 bases between them. Germline-derived CDR1 and CDR2 are KGHSH and LQKENI. The length of the CDR3 is 13 residues. CDR3 in amino acids: CASSGRETGEQYF. The CDR3 nucleotides are TGTGCCAGCTCAGGACGGGAGACGGGGGAGCAGTACTTC.

The rearrangement uses TRBV7-9 and TRBJ2-7; D may be TRBD1 (5 bases). The V and J ends lost 8 bases and 0 bases respectively, with 11 bases between them. This CDR3 region has 13 residues. CDR1 and CDR2 (germline): SEHNR, FQNEAQ (reference sequence). This chain's CDR3 is CASVDSDSYEQYF. The DNA for the CDR3 is TGTGCCAGCGTAGACAGCGACTCCTACGAGCAGTACTTC.

This chain uses TRBV13 with TRBJ2-1; D remains ambiguous. The CDR3 length is 15 residues. Germline assignment: CDR1 PRHDT and CDR2 FYEKMQ (reference sequence). With 0 bases removed from V and 4 bases from J, the gap between germline ends came to 10 bases. CDR3 nucleotides: TGTGCCAGCAGCTTAGGCCCACTACCTTACAATGAGCAGTTCTTC. Translating gives CASSLGPLPYNEQFF.

The chain recombines TRBV11-3 with TRBJ2-2; unclear D gene. V lost 3 bases and J 1 base, leaving 3 bases between the germline ends. Per the germline V gene, CDR1 is SGHNT and CDR2 is YENEEA. The CDR3 contains 13 residues. In DNA, the CDR3 is TGTGCCAGCAGCTTCGGGAACACCGGGGAGCTGTTTTTT. It codes for CASSFGNTGELFF.

The chain combines TRBV28 with TRBJ1-4; 7 bases match TRBD1. Trimming removed 6 bases from V and 8 bases from J; junction bases left unmatched: 3. Looked up from germline, CDR1 is MDHEN and CDR2 is SYDVKM. The CDR3 runs to 12 residues. Written as DNA, the CDR3 is TGTGCCAGCAGGGCAGGGGGAGAAAAACTGTTTTTT. This translates into CASRAGGEKLFF.

The V and J genes are TRBV18 and TRBJ2-2, with 10 bases matching TRBD2. The CDR3 has 15 amino acids. Germline lookup yields CDR1 KGHSH and CDR2 LQKENI. V was pared by 5 bases and J by 7 bases, with 7 bases of the junction left unmatched. The CDR3 loop reads CASSTGTSVVGELFF. In DNA, the CDR3 is TGTGCCAGCTCAACAGGGACTAGCGTGGTCGGGGAGCTGTTTTTT.

V usage is TRBV9 and J usage is TRBJ2-5, with 12 bases that match TRBD2. Looked up from germline, CDR1 is SGDLS and CDR2 is YYNGEE. J was trimmed by 2 bases and V by 0 bases; bases with no gene match: 2. The CDR3 extends over 16 amino acids. The CDR3 region is CASSVGTSGAQETQYF. The CDR3 DNA reads TGTGCCAGCAGCGTAGGGACTAGCGGGGCACAAGAGACCCAGTACTTC.

The chain has TRBV7-9 and TRBJ1-4; D gene unclear. Deletions cut 3 bases from V and 4 bases from J, with 12 bases between. This CDR3 is 15 amino acids long. CDR1 is SEHNR and CDR2 is FQNEAQ in the germline V gene (reference sequence). CDR3 DNA: TGTGCCAGCAGCTTGGGAGGGCAATTTAATGAAAAACTGTTTTTT. Residues: CASSLGGQFNEKLFF.

The chain recombines TRBV5-1 with TRBJ1-6, with D perhaps TRBD1 (6 bases). The CDR3 is 17 residues long. V was trimmed by 0 bases and J by 5 bases, leaving 15 bases between them. Germline lookup yields CDR1 SGHRS and CDR2 YFSETQ. CDR3: CASSLEVTGHHNSPLHF. CDR3 in DNA: TGCGCCAGCAGCTTGGAAGTTACGGGACACCATAATTCACCCCTCCACTTT.

The chain has TRBV23-1 and TRBJ2-2; perhaps TRBD2 as D (5 bases). TRBV23-1 is an open reading frame, and its role is uncertain. The CDR3 contains 17 residues. The V end lost 3 bases, the J end lost 2 bases, and 16 bases lay between the germline ends. CDR3 amino acids: CASSHQDYPRNTGELFF. The CDR3, as DNA: TGCGCCAGCAGTCACCAAGACTACCCCCGAAACACCGGGGAGCTGTTTTTT.

The chain uses TRBV5-5 and TRBJ2-1; possibly TRBD2 for D (6 bases). Trimming shortened V by 4 bases and J by 6 bases, and 20 bases separated the two germline ends. The CDR3 is 16 amino acids. The V gene's germline CDR1 is SGHKS and CDR2 YYEKEE (reference sequence). CDR3: CASSGPGTGGFNEQFF. In nucleotides, the CDR3 is TGTGCCAGCAGCGGACCCGGGACTGGCGGTTTCAATGAGCAGTTCTTC.

The J gene is TRBJ1-3, the V gene TRBV28; a weak D match, TRBD1 (6 bases). Trimming took off 10 bases at V and 0 bases at J, with 19 bases between the two ends. The CDR3 is 16 amino acids. The germline CDR1 and CDR2 sequences are MDHEN and SYDVKM. The CDR3 DNA reads as TGTGCCATCACTAGAGGGGACAAAGACTCTGGAAACACCATATATTTT. Its translation: CAITRGDKDSGNTIYF.

This chain links TRBV6-1 with TRBJ1-4; 7 nucleotides match TRBD1. The J segment lost 3 bases and the V segment lost 4 bases, leaving 5 bases of the junction unmatched. Germline V gene data show CDR1 as MNHNS and CDR2 as SASEGT. The CDR3 contains 15 residues. The CDR3 DNA follows: TGTGCCAGCAGTGTCCGACAGGGTGCTAATGAAAAACTGTTTTTT. Protein: CASSVRQGANEKLFF.

The chain recombines TRBV10-3 with TRBJ1-4; 10 bases agree with TRBD1. This CDR3 is 15 amino acids long. V lost 6 bases and J lost 3; bases outside the gene matches: 4. Looked up from germline, CDR1 is ENHRY and CDR2 is SYGVKD. CDR3 in amino acids: CAIRDGQGANEKLFF. The CDR3 DNA reads TGTGCCATCAGGGACGGACAGGGGGCTAATGAAAAACTGTTTTTT.

The V gene is TRBV18, the J gene TRBJ2-1; 10 bases are shared with TRBD2. Germline CDR1 is KGHSH and CDR2 is LQKENI. This CDR3 has 15 amino acids. After removal of 2 bases from V and 3 bases from J, the junction contained 1 base not matched to a gene. In DNA, the CDR3 is TGTGCCAGCTCACCATCTAGCGGGGGCTACAATGAGCAGTTCTTC. It translates to CASSPSSGGYNEQFF.

V usage is TRBV12-5 and J usage is TRBJ2-2, with TRBD2 matching 10 bases. Germline-derived CDR1 and CDR2 are LGHNT and FRNRAP. V gave up 2 bases and J gave up 5 bases; unmatched junction bases: 11. CDR3 length: 18 residues. The CDR3 DNA follows: TGTGCTAGTGGTTTGTCAACACGCACTAGCGGGATTACCGGGGAGCTGTTTTTT. Translated: CASGLSTRTSGITGELFF.